The rows below give T cell receptor beta chains drawn from one sample of a study of T cells after yellow fever vaccination. TCRdb independently ran MiXCR on the 5' RACE reads; one entry per CDR3 protein. The repertoire holds 150,000 to 200,000 distinct CDR3 sequences, with roughly a tenth as singletons. Sequenced material: CD8+ T cells sorted from PBMCs, taken 45 days after the yellow fever booster vaccination. These TCRs come from a man between 18 and 35 years old who received the YFV17D yellow fever vaccine. The CDR3 runs from the conserved cysteine through the conserved F or W. The D gene is left open where the match is weak. Clone size appears in some rows only: once, few, many, or a class for an expanded clone.

V gene: TRBV25-1
J gene: TRBJ1-6
D gene: -
clone size: -
CDR3 protein: CASSGKTGPPDVYNSPLHF
CDR3 DNA: TGTGCCAGCAGTGGGAAGACCGGGCCGCCCGACGTCTATAATTCACCCCTCCACTTT

V gene: TRBV4-1
J gene: TRBJ2-6
D gene: -
clone size: few
CDR3 protein: CASSQKISRYSGANVLTF
CDR3 DNA: TGCGCCAGCAGCCAAAAGATATCTCGGTACTCTGGGGCCAACGTCCTGACTTTC

V gene: TRBV9
J gene: TRBJ2-7
D gene: TRBD1
clone size: few
CDR3 protein: CARSVTGWYEQYF
CDR3 DNA: TGTGCCAGATCGGTGACAGGGTGGTACGAGCAGTACTTC

V gene: TRBV12-3/TRBV12-4
J gene: TRBJ1-1
D gene: -
clone size: -
CDR3 protein: CASRSKGGAEAFF
CDR3 DNA: TGTGCCAGCAGGTCCAAGGGGGGGGCTGAAGCTTTCTTT

V gene: TRBV7-9
J gene: TRBJ1-1
D gene: -
clone size: few
CDR3 protein: CASSVTGNTEAFF
CDR3 DNA: TGTGCCAGCAGCGTTACAGGGAACACTGAAGCTTTCTTT

V gene: TRBV4-1
J gene: TRBJ2-5
D gene: TRBD1
clone size: few
CDR3 protein: CASSHDRGLKTQYF
CDR3 DNA: TGCGCCAGCAGCCACGACAGGGGTTTGAAGACCCAGTACTTC

V gene: TRBV7-9
J gene: TRBJ1-1
D gene: -
clone size: few
CDR3 protein: CASSLSLGNTEAFF
CDR3 DNA: TGTGCCAGCAGCTTGAGCCTGGGGAACACTGAAGCTTTCTTT

V gene: TRBV27
J gene: TRBJ1-6
D gene: -
clone size: few
CDR3 protein: CASSSRTGNNSPLHF
CDR3 DNA: TGTGCCAGCAGTAGCCGGACGGGCAATAATTCACCCCTCCACTTT

V gene: TRBV7-8
J gene: TRBJ1-1
D gene: -
clone size: few
CDR3 protein: CASSGRVGGTEAFF
CDR3 DNA: TGTGCCAGCAGCGGCAGGGTTGGTGGCACTGAAGCTTTCTTT

V gene: TRBV6-2/TRBV6-3
J gene: TRBJ1-5
D gene: -
clone size: -
CDR3 protein: CASSFASNWGNQPQHF
CDR3 DNA: TGTGCCAGCAGTTTCGCGTCGAATTGGGGCAATCAGCCCCAGCATTTT

V gene: TRBV5-1
J gene: TRBJ2-3
D gene: -
clone size: -
CDR3 protein: CASSSRDKTDTQYF
CDR3 DNA: TGCGCCAGCAGTTCCAGGGATAAAACAGATACGCAGTATTTT

V gene: TRBV4-3
J gene: TRBJ2-4
D gene: TRBD1
clone size: few
CDR3 protein: CASSQDWTGVTVQYF
CDR3 DNA: TGCGCCAGCAGCCAAGATTGGACAGGGGTGACAGTTCAGTACTTC

V gene: TRBV7-9
J gene: TRBJ1-2
D gene: -
clone size: -
CDR3 protein: CASSFAQRNYGYTF
CDR3 DNA: TGTGCCAGCAGCTTCGCTCAGAGAAACTATGGCTACACCTTC

V gene: TRBV5-1
J gene: TRBJ2-7
D gene: -
clone size: -
CDR3 protein: CASTPGVQGYEQYF
CDR3 DNA: TGCGCCAGCACTCCGGGGGTTCAAGGCTACGAGCAGTACTTC

V gene: TRBV7-6
J gene: TRBJ2-5
D gene: TRBD2
clone size: -
CDR3 protein: CASSSGTSGVAETQYF
CDR3 DNA: TGTGCCAGCAGCTCGGGGACTAGCGGGGTCGCCGAGACCCAGTACTTC

V gene: TRBV27
J gene: TRBJ1-1
D gene: -
clone size: -
CDR3 protein: CASSYRRGNTEAFF
CDR3 DNA: TGTGCCAGCAGTTATCGAAGGGGGAACACTGAAGCTTTCTTT

V gene: TRBV7-6
J gene: TRBJ2-3
D gene: -
clone size: many
CDR3 protein: CASSLSGPGDTQYF
CDR3 DNA: TGTGCCAGCAGCTTATCGGGGCCGGGTGATACGCAGTATTTT

V gene: TRBV6-5
J gene: TRBJ2-1
D gene: -
clone size: -
CDR3 protein: CASSPDGSYNEQFF
CDR3 DNA: TGTGCCAGCAGTCCTGACGGATCCTACAATGAGCAGTTCTTC

V gene: TRBV9
J gene: TRBJ2-2
D gene: TRBD2
clone size: few
CDR3 protein: CASSVGGGNTGELFF
CDR3 DNA: TGTGCCAGCAGCGTTGGGGGGGGGAACACCGGGGAGCTGTTTTTT